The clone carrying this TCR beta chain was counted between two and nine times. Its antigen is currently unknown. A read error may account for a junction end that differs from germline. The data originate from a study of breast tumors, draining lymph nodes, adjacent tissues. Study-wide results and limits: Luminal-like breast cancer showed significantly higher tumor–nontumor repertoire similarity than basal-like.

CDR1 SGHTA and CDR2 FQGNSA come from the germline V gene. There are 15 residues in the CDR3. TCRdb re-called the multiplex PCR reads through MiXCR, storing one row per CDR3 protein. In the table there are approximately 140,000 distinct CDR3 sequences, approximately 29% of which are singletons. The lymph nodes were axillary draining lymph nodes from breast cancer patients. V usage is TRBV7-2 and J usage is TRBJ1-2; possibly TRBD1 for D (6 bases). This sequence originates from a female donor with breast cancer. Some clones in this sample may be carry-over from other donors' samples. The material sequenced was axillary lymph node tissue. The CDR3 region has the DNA TGTGCCAGCAGCTCCGGGGGGGGGGGCGTTTATGGCTACCCCTTC. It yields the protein CASSSGGGGVYGYPF.